These 7 T cell receptor beta chains came from one sample sequenced in a study of CD8 T cells in Susac syndrome. RNA totalling about 0.5 to 1 ug underwent reverse transcription with random hexamers. TCRdb re-called the immunoSEQ multiplex PCR reads through MiXCR, storing one row per CDR3 protein. The data hold just over 300,000 distinct CDR3 sequences, with about 92% observed a single time. The sequenced sample consisted of CD4+ T cells from PBMCs. Receptors originate from a human donor with multiple sclerosis.

The chain combines TRBV6-2 or TRBV6-3 with TRBJ2-4, with D perhaps being TRBD1 or TRBD2 (5 bases each). This CDR3 comprises 13 residues. Between the trimmed V and J ends, which lost 5 bases and 11 bases, there was a span of 16 bases. CDR1 is MNHEY, CDR2 SVGEGT, per germline. The CDR3 bases are TGTGCCAGCAGTCAGTCCGGGACGCCTCTTCAGTACTTC. Amino acid sequence: CASSQSGTPLQYF.

The J gene is TRBJ2-1, the V gene TRBV7-9; TRBD2 aligns across 10 bases. Trimming removed 4 bases from V and 2 bases from J; junction bases left unmatched: 5. This CDR3 spans 16 amino acids. The germline CDR1 and CDR2 sequences are SEHNR and FQNEAQ (reference sequence). CDR3 in amino acids: CASSYRTSGTYNEQFF. As DNA, the CDR3 is TGTGCCAGCAGCTACAGGACTAGCGGTACCTACAATGAGCAGTTCTTC.

This rearrangement joins TRBV20-1 to TRBJ1-1; TRBD1 matches 7 bases. Losses at the gene ends were 5 bases for V and 5 bases for J; bases not matched to a gene: 8. Germline V CDR1 and CDR2: DFQATT, SNEGSKA (reference sequence). The CDR3 runs 13 residues. The CDR3, as DNA: TGCAGTGCTCACGACAGGGTAGTGACTGAAGCTTTCTTT. Amino acid sequence: CSAHDRVVTEAFF.

This clonotype was recorded once. The gene calls are TRBV20-1 and TRBJ2-7; 7 bases match TRBD1. Trimming removed 5 bases from V and 1 base from J; junction bases left unmatched: 5. The CDR3 spans 13 residues. Germline assignment: CDR1 DFQATT and CDR2 SNEGSKA (reference sequence). The CDR3 bases are TGCAGTGCTCCTCGGACAGGATCCTACGAGCAGTACTTC. Translated, it gives CSAPRTGSYEQYF.

This rearrangement joins TRBV5-7 to TRBJ2-3; the D gene is possibly TRBD2 (5 bases). TRBV5-7 is given ORF status, its function remaining uncertain. The CDR3 extends over 17 amino acids. V was trimmed by 7 bases and J by 3 bases, leaving 24 bases between them. The DNA for the CDR3 is TGTGCCAGCCCAGCTTGGTTCGTTGAGCGGAGAACAGATACGCAGTATTTT. Translated, it gives CASPAWFVERRTDTQYF.

The chain couples TRBV18 to TRBJ2-1; D is unresolved. The V end was cut by 1 base, the J end by 4 bases, with 14 bases between. Germline V gene sequence: CDR1 KGHSH, CDR2 LQKENI. This CDR3 spans 16 amino acids. This CDR3 is CASSPLRLDLYNEQFF. The CDR3 coding sequence is TGTGCCAGCTCACCACTCCGCCTCGACCTTTACAATGAGCAGTTCTTC.

The rearrangement links TRBV12-3 or TRBV12-4 to TRBJ2-1, with 7 bases that match TRBD2. V was pared by 6 bases and J by 3 bases, with 8 bases of the junction left unmatched. The CDR3 covers 15 residues. Here the CDR3 reads CASSRGSGVYNEQFF. The CDR3 DNA is TGTGCCAGCAGCCGCGGGAGCGGGGTCTACAATGAGCAGTTCTTC.